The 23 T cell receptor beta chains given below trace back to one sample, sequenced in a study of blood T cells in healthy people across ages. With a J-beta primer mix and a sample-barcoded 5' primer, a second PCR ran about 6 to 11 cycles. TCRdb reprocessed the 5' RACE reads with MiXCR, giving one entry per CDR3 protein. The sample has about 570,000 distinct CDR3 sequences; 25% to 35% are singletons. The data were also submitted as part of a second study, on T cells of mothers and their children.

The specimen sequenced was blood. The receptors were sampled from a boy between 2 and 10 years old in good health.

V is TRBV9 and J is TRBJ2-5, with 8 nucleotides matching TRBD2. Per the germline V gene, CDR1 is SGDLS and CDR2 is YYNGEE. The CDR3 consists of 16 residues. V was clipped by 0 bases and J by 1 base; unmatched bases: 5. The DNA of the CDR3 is TGTGCCAGCAGCGTAGAACTAGCGGACCTCCAAGAGACCCAGTACTTC. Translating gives CASSVELADLQETQYF.

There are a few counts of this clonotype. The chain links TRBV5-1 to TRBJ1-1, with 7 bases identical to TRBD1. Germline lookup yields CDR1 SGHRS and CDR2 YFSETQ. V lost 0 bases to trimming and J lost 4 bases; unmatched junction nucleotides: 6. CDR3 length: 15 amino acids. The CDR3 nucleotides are TGCGCCAGCAGCTTGGGACAGGGTGAGGGCACTGAAGCTTTCTTT. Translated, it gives CASSLGQGEGTEAFF.

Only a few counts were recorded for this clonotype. The CDR3 sequence is CASRGRTEVNEKLFF. The CDR3 bases are TGTGCCAGCAGAGGCCGGACGGAAGTTAATGAAAAACTGTTTTTT. The gene calls are TRBV25-1 and TRBJ1-4, with D unclear. Trimming took 6 bases from V and 4 from J, leaving 15 bases between them. The germline gives CDR1 MGHDK, CDR2 SYGVNS. The CDR3 contains 15 residues.

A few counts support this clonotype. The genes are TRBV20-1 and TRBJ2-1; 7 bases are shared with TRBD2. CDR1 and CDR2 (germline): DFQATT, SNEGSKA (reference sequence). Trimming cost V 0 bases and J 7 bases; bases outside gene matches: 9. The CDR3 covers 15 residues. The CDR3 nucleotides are TGCAGTGCTAGAGATGGGAGGGCCAATTGGAATGAGCAGTTCTTC. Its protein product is CSARDGRANWNEQFF.

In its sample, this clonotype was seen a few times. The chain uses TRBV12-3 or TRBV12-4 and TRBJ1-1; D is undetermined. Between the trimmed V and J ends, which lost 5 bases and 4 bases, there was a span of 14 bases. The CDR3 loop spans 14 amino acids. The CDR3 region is CASSLNPAGTEAFF. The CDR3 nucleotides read TGTGCCAGCAGTCTAAATCCGGCGGGCACTGAAGCTTTCTTT.

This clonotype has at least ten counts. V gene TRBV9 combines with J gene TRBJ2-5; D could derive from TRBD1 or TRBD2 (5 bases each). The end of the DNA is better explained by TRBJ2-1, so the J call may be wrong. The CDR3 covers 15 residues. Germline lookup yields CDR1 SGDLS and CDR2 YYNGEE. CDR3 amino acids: CASSVGGVGVNEQFF. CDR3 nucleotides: TGTGCCAGCAGCGTAGGAGGGGTAGGTGTAAATGAGCAGTTCTTC.

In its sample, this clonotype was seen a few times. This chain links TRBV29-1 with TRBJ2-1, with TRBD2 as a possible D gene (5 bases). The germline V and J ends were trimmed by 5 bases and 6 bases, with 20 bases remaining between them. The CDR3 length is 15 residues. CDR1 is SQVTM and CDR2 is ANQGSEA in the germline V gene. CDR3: CSVFTDGKSRNEQFF. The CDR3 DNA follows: TGCAGCGTTTTTACTGACGGGAAGAGCCGCAATGAGCAGTTCTTC.

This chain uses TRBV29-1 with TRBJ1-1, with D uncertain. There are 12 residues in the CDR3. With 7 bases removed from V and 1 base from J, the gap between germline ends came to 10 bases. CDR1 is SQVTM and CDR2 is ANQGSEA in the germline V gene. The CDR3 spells CSAKRGNTEAFF. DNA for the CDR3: TGCAGCGCCAAACGAGGGAACACTGAAGCTTTCTTT.

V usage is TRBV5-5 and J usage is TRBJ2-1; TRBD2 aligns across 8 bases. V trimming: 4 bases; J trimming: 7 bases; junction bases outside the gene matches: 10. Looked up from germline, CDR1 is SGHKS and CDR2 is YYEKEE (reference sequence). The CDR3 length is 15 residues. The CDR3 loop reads CASSPAGGGKNEQFF. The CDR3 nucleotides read TGTGCCAGCAGCCCGGCGGGGGGAGGAAAAAATGAGCAGTTCTTC. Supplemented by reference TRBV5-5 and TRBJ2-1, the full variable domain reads DAGVTQSPTHLIKTRGQQVTLRCSPISGHKSVSWYQQVLGQGPQFIFQYYEKEERGRGNFPDRFSARQFPNYSSELNVNALLLGDSALYLCASSPAGGGKNEQFFGPGTRLTVL.

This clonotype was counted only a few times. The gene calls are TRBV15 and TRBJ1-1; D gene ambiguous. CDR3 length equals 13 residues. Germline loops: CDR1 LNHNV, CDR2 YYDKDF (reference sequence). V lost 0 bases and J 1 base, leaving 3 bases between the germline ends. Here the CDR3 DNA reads TGTGCCACCAGCAGAGATAGGAACACTGAAGCTTTCTTT. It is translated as CATSRDRNTEAFF.

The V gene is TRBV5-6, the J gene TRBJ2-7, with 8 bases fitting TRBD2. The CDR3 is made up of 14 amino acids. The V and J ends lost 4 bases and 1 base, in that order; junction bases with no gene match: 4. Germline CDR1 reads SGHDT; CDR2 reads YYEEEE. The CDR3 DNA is TGTGCCAGCAGCGGGGTAGCGGGATCCTACGAGCAGTACTTC. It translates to CASSGVAGSYEQYF.

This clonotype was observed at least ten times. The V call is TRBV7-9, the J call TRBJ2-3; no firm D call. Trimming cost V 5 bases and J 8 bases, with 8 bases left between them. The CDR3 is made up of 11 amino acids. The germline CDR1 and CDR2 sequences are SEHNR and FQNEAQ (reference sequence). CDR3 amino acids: CASSPSGTQYF. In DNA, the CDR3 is TGTGCCAGCAGCCCTAGTGGTACGCAGTATTTT.

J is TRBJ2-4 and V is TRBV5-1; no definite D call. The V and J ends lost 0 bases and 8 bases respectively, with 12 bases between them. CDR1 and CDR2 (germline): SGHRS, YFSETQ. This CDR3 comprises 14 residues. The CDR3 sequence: CASSLDQRGDIQYF. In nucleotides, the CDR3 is TGCGCCAGCAGCTTGGATCAGCGAGGCGACATTCAGTACTTC.

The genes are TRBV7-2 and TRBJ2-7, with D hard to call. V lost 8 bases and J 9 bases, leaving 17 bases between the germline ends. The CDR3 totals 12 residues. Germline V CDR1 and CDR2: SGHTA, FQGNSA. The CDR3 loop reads CASGSTDDRQYF. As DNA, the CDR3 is TGTGCCAGCGGTTCGACGGACGACCGGCAGTACTTC.

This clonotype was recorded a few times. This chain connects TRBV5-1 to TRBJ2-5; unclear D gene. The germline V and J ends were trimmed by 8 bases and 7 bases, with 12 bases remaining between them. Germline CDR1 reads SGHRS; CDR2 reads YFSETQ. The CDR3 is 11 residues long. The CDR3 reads CASGNSGTQYF. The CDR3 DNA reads TGCGCCAGTGGGAATTCGGGGACCCAGTACTTC.

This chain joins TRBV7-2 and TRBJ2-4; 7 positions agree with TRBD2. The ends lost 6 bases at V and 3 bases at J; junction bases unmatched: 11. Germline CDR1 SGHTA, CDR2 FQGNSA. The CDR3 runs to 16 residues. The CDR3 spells CASSPWGGGVKNIQYF. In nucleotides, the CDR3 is TGTGCCAGCAGTCCCTGGGGGGGAGGGGTCAAAAACATTCAGTACTTC.

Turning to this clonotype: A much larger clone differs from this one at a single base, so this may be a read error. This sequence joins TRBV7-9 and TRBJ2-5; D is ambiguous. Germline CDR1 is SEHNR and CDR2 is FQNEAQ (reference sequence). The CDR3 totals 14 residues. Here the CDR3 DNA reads TGTGCCGGCAGCTTAGGTTCGATCCAAGAGACCCAGTACTTC. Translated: CAGSLGSIQETQYF.

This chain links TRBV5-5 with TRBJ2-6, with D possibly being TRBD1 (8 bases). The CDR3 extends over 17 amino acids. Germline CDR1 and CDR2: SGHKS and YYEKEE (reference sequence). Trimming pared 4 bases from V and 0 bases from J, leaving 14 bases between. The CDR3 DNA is TGTGCCAGCAGCCGGACAGGGACTACCTCTGGGGCCAACGTCCTGACTTTC. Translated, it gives CASSRTGTTSGANVLTF.

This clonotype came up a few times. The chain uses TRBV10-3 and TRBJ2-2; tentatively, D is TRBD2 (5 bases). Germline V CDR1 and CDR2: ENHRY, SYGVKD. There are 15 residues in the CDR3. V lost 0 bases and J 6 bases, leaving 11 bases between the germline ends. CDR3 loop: CAISESLANAGELFF. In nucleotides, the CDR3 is TGTGCCATCAGTGAGTCCCTAGCAAACGCCGGGGAGCTGTTTTTT.

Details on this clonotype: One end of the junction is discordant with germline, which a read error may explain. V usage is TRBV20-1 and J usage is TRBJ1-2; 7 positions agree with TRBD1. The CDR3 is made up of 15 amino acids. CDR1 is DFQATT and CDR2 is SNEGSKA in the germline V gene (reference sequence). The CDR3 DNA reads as TGCTGTGCTAGAGATACTGGCAGGGGGACGGCTGGCTACACCTTC. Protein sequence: CCARDTGRGTAGYTF.

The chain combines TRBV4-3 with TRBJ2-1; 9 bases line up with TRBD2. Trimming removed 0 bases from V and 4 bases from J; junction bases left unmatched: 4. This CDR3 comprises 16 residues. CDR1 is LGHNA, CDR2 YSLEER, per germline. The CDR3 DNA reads TGCGCCAGCAGCCAAGACGCGGGAGGGCTATACAATGAGCAGTTCTTC. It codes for CASSQDAGGLYNEQFF.

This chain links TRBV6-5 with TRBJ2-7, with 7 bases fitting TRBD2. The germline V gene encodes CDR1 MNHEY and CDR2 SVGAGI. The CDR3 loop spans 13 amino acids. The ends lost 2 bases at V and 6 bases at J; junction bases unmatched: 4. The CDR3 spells CASSYGRGSEQYF. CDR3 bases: TGTGCCAGCAGTTACGGGCGGGGGAGCGAGCAGTACTTC.

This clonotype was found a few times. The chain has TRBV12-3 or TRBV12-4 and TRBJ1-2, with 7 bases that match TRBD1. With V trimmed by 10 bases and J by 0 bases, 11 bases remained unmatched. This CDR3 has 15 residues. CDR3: CAIDVDREANYGYTF. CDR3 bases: TGTGCCATCGACGTAGACAGGGAGGCTAACTATGGCTACACCTTC.